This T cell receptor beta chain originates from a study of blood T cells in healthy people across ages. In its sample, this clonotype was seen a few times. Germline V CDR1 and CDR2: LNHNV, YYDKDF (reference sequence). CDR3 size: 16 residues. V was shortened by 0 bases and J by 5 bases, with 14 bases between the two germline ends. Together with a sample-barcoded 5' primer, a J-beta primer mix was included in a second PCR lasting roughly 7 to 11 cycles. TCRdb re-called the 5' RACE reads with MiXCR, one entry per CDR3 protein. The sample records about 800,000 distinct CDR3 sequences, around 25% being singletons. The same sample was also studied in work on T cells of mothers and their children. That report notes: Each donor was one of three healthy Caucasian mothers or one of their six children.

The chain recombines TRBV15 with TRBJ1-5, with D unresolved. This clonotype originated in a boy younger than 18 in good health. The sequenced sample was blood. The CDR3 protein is CATSRDKPGRDQPQHF. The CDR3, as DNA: TGTGCCACCAGCAGAGATAAACCGGGTCGGGATCAGCCCCAGCATTTT.